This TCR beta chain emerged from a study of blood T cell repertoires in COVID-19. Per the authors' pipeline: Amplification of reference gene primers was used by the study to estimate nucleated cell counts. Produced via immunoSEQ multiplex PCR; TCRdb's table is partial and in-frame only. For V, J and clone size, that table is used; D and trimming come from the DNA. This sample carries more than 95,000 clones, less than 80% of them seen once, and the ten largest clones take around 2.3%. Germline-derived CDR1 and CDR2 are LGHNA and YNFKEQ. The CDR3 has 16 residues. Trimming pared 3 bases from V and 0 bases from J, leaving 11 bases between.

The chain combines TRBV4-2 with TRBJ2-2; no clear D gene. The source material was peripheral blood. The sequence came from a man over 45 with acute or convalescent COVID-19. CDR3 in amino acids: CASSHRLDSNTGELFF. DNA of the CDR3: TGTGCCAGCAGCCACAGACTTGATTCGAACACCGGGGAGCTGTTTTTT.